Listed below are T cell receptor beta chains from one sample, sequenced in a study of T cells after posttransplantation cyclophosphamide. Some clones are missing from TCRdb's copy, which holds only in-frame ones; the method was immunoSEQ multiplex PCR. The data hold roughly 30,000 clones, with around 90% observed a single time. The sequenced sample consisted of PBMCs. These TCRs come from a woman in her thirties or forties with a blood cancer, CMV-positive, and with a related stem cell donor. The CDR3 runs from the conserved cysteine through the conserved F or W. Fields, in order: V gene, D gene, clone size, J gene, CDR3 DNA, CDR3 protein. A D gene is named only where the DNA matches it firmly. Size tells how often a clone was seen (once, few, many) or the class of an expanded clone, and some rows leave it out.

TRBV11-2	TRBD2	NA	TRBJ2-5	TGTGCCAGCACCTCCTGGGGGGGTGACGGAGAGACCCAGTACTTC	CASTSWGGDGETQYF
TRBV2	NA	NA	TRBJ2-5	TGTGCCAGCATGGGCCTGACAGGCTACCAAGAGACCCAGTACTTC	CASMGLTGYQETQYF
TRBV5-5	NA	NA	TRBJ2-7	TGTGCCAGCAGCCAACAGGTTTACGAGCAGTACTTC	CASSQQVYEQYF
TRBV28	NA	NA	TRBJ1-6	TGTGCCAGCAGTAACCTCAGGGGTAATCTCTCACCCCTCCACTTT	CASSNLRGNLSPLHF
TRBV5-1	TRBD1	NA	TRBJ1-5	TGCGCCAGCAGCTTGGGACAGGGGGGAGGACAGCCCCAGCATTTT	CASSLGQGGGQPQHF
TRBV28	NA	NA	TRBJ1-4	TGTGCCAGCAGCTCCCTAAATGAAAAACTGTTTTTT	CASSSLNEKLFF
TRBV9	TRBD1	NA	TRBJ2-2	TGTGCCAGCAGCGTGAGAACAGGGGCGACCGGGGAGCTGTTTTTT	CASSVRTGATGELFF
TRBV11-2	TRBD1	NA	TRBJ2-2	TGTGCCAGCAGCCAATGGGGACAGACCGGGGAGCTGTTTTTT	CASSQWGQTGELFF
TRBV28	NA	NA	TRBJ2-2	TGTGCCAGCGGTAAGAGCACCGGGGAGCTGTTTTTT	CASGKSTGELFF
TRBV29-1	TRBD1	NA	TRBJ2-3	TGCAGCGTTGGGACAGGGGGCACAGATACGCAGTATTTT	CSVGTGGTDTQYF
TRBV6-5	NA	NA	TRBJ1-2	TGTGCCAGCAGCGGGACACTAGGAGGCTACACCTTC	CASSGTLGGYTF
TRBV7-8	NA	NA	TRBJ2-2	TGTGCCAGCAGCTGGGGCAGGTTGAACACCGGGGAGCTGTTTTTT	CASSWGRLNTGELFF
TRBV11-3	NA	NA	TRBJ2-2	TGTGCCAGCAGCCCCGCGGCGCTCGTTGAGGACGGGGAGCTGTTTTTT	CASSPAALVEDGELFF
TRBV19	NA	NA	TRBJ1-1	TGTGCCAGTAGTACTGGAGGAGGCACTGAAGCTTTCTTT	CASSTGGGTEAFF
TRBV15	NA	once	TRBJ1-4	TGTGCCACCAGCACCTCGGGGGGTGGGAGTGAAAAACTGTTTTTT	CATSTSGGGSEKLFF
TRBV9	NA	NA	TRBJ1-4	TGTGCCAGCAGCAACCCAGAGGGAGACGCAACTAATGAAAAACTGTTTTTT	CASSNPEGDATNEKLFF
TRBV7-2	TRBD2	NA	TRBJ2-3	TGTGCCAGCAGCTTAGTTGTGAGCGGGGGGTCGTTAGATACGCAGTATTTT	CASSLVVSGGSLDTQYF
TRBV5-1	NA	once	TRBJ2-7	TGCGCCAGCAGCTTGGTCTTTAATTGGACGGGGAGCTCCTACGAGCAGTACTTC	CASSLVFNWTGSSYEQYF
TRBV6-5	TRBD1	NA	TRBJ1-1	TGTGCCAGCTTAAAACAGGGGACCGCTTTCTTT	CASLKQGTAFF
TRBV7-9	TRBD1	NA	TRBJ1-6	TGTGCCAGCAGCCGGGACAGGGGAGGAGAATCGCCCCTCCACTTT	CASSRDRGGESPLHF
TRBV11-1	NA	NA	TRBJ2-2	TGTGCCAGCAGCCCCCGGGGAGTCGTCCCCGGGGAGCTGTTTTTT	CASSPRGVVPGELFF
TRBV7-9	NA	NA	TRBJ1-5	TGTGCCAGCAGCTTATTCTTTTCTAGGGGATCTACAGGCAATCAGCCCCAGCATTTT	CASSLFFSRGSTGNQPQHF
TRBV18	NA	NA	TRBJ1-2	TGTGCCAGCTCCCCGACCCTACAGGGAGACCCTAACTATGGCTACACCTTC	CASSPTLQGDPNYGYTF
TRBV7-3	TRBD1	NA	TRBJ2-7	TGTGCCAGCAGCCCCGGGACAGGGCTCTACGAGCAGTACTTC	CASSPGTGLYEQYF
TRBV5-1	TRBD2	NA	TRBJ2-5	TGCGCCAGCAGCTCAGGACTAGCGGGGGGATCCTTAGGGACCCAGTACTTC	CASSSGLAGGSLGTQYF
TRBV4-2	NA	NA	TRBJ1-4	TGTGCCAGCAGCCATCTTAGTGAAAAACTGTTTTTT	CASSHLSEKLFF
TRBV7-8	NA	NA	TRBJ1-6	TGTGCCAGCAGCCCAAAACAGGGTCTTAATTCACCCCTCCACTTT	CASSPKQGLNSPLHF
TRBV19	TRBD1	NA	TRBJ1-6	TGTGCCAGTAGTGGGGGACAGGGGGCTTCACCCCTCCACTTT	CASSGGQGASPLHF
TRBV19	NA	NA	TRBJ2-7	TGTGCCACCGCAGAGGGGGAACGTTTCTCCTACGAGCAGTACTTC	CATAEGERFSYEQYF
TRBV13	TRBD1	NA	TRBJ2-3	TGTGCCAGCAGCTCATCCGGGACAGGGGCGAGGGGAGATACGCAGTATTTT	CASSSSGTGARGDTQYF
TRBV4-2	TRBD1	NA	TRBJ2-1	TGTGCCAGCAGCCAAGAATATCCCGGGACAGGGCAGGGGAATGAGCAGTTCTTC	CASSQEYPGTGQGNEQFF
TRBV15	TRBD1	NA	TRBJ1-5	TGTGCCACCAGCTCTGGGGACAGTCGACAGCCCCAGCATTTT	CATSSGDSRQPQHF
TRBV5-1	TRBD1	NA	TRBJ1-1	TGCGCCAGCAGCGTTGGGGCAGGGGGTGACACTGAAGCTTTCTTT	CASSVGAGGDTEAFF
TRBV5-4	NA	NA	TRBJ2-7	TGTGCCAGCAGCTACAGGGGGGGCGAGCAGTACTTC	CASSYRGGEQYF
TRBV29-1	NA	NA	TRBJ1-1	TGCAGCGTTGAAACGGGGATGAACACTGAAGCTTTCTTT	CSVETGMNTEAFF
TRBV9	NA	once	TRBJ1-1	TGTGCCAGCAGCGTAGGTCAGGATACTGAAGCTTTCTTT	CASSVGQDTEAFF
TRBV10-3	NA	NA	TRBJ2-3	TGTGCCATCAGTGATCCAGCGGCCACAGATACGCAGTATTTT	CAISDPAATDTQYF
TRBV6-1	NA	few	TRBJ1-4	TGTGCCAGCAGTGACGTTATTTATGAAAAACTGTTTTTT	CASSDVIYEKLFF
TRBV18	NA	NA	TRBJ1-3	TGTGCCAGCTCACCAGAGGTCCCGAGCTCTGGAAACACCATATATTTT	CASSPEVPSSGNTIYF
TRBV7-3	TRBD2	NA	TRBJ2-1	TGTGCCAGCAGCTTACTCGCGGGGGTCTACAATGAGCAGTTCTTC	CASSLLAGVYNEQFF
TRBV6-1	NA	NA	TRBJ2-1	TGTGCCAGCAGTGCGACTGGGTATGAGCAGTTCTTC	CASSATGYEQFF
TRBV14	NA	NA	TRBJ2-5	TGTGCCAGCAGCCGGAGGGGGGGATCCCAAGAGACCCAGTACTTC	CASSRRGGSQETQYF
TRBV6-5	TRBD1	NA	TRBJ1-3	TGTGCCAGTAGACAGGGGAGAGACACCATATATTTT	CASRQGRDTIYF
TRBV5-4	NA	NA	TRBJ2-1	TGTGCCAGCAGCTTGGAGGGGGACAACTCCTACAATGAGCAGTTCTTC	CASSLEGDNSYNEQFF
TRBV28	NA	NA	TRBJ2-2	TGTGCCAGCAGTTTACTAATTCCAGGGGCCCAGCCCGGGGAGCTGTTTTTT	CASSLLIPGAQPGELFF
TRBV7-2	NA	NA	TRBJ2-7	TGTGCCAGCAGCTTATTTGGTGCGGACTCCTACGAGCAGTACTTC	CASSLFGADSYEQYF
TRBV7-2	TRBD1	NA	TRBJ2-1	TGTGCCAGCAGCTTGGACAGGATCGATGAGCAGTTCTTC	CASSLDRIDEQFF
TRBV5-1	NA	NA	TRBJ1-1	TGCGCCAGCAGCTCAGATTCCTTCACTGAAGCTTTCTTT	CASSSDSFTEAFF
TRBV18	NA	NA	TRBJ2-5	TGTGCCAGCTCACCGCTTACCGGGACTTACCAAGAGACCCAGTACTTC	CASSPLTGTYQETQYF
TRBV10-3	NA	NA	TRBJ1-4	TGTGCCATCAGTGAGTTGTCGACAGGAACCCTCGATGAAAAACTGTTTTTT	CAISELSTGTLDEKLFF
TRBV7-9	NA	NA	TRBJ1-2	TGTGCCAGCAGCTTAGCTCGCCCTAATGGCTACACCTTC	CASSLARPNGYTF
TRBV7-2	TRBD2	NA	TRBJ2-2	TGTGCCAGCAGCCTCAGGACTAGCGGGGGGGCGGGGACCGGGGAGCTGTTTTTT	CASSLRTSGGAGTGELFF
TRBV2	NA	NA	TRBJ2-5	TGTGCCTCCTCGGTAAAAGAGACCCAGTACTTC	CASSVKETQYF
TRBV7-9	NA	NA	TRBJ2-7	TGTGCCAGCAGCAGGGGAAACTACGAGCAGTACTTC	CASSRGNYEQYF
TRBV28	TRBD1	NA	TRBJ1-5	TGTGCCAGCAGTTCGGGACAGACCGAGTGGCCCCAGCATTTT	CASSSGQTEWPQHF
TRBV28	TRBD1	NA	TRBJ2-7	TGTGCCAGCAGTATTGGGACAGGGAATCACGAGCAGTACTTC	CASSIGTGNHEQYF
TRBV19	NA	NA	TRBJ2-2	TGTGCCAGTAGAATGACAGGCGCGAACACCGGGGAGCTGTTTTTT	CASRMTGANTGELFF
TRBV6-5	NA	NA	TRBJ2-3	TGTGCCAGCAGTTACCTACGGGACACCGAAGTAGATACGCAGTATTTT	CASSYLRDTEVDTQYF